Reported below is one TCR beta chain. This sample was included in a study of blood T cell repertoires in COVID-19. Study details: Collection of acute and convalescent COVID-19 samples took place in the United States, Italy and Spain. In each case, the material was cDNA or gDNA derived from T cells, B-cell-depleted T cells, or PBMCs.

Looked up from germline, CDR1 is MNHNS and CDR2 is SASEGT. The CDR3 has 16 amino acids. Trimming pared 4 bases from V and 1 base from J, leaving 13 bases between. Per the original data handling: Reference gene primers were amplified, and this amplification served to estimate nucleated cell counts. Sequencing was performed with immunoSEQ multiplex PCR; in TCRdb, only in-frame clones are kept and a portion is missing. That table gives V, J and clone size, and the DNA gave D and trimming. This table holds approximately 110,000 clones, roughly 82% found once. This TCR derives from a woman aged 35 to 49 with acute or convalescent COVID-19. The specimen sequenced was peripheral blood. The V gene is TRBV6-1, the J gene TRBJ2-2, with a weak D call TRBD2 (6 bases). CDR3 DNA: TGTGCCAGCAGTGTCGGGAATAGCGGGAACACCGGGGAGCTGTTTTTT. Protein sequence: CASSVGNSGNTGELFF.